This is a list of T cell receptor beta chains from one sample in a study of cytotoxic CD8 clonotypes in ibrutinib-treated CLL. The method was immunoSEQ multiplex PCR; TCRdb's version includes in-frame clones alone and lacks a portion of them. The sample shows around 70,000 clones, about nine tenths of them seen only once. The input for sequencing was PBMCs, taken after 12 months of ibrutinib treatment. Receptors originate from a human donor with chronic lymphocytic leukemia. CDR3s include the opening cysteine and the closing phenylalanine or tryptophan. A D gene is named only where the DNA matches it firmly. The size field is filled for only some rows; it gives once, few, many or a size class.

abundance	v_gene	d_gene	j_gene	CDR3nt	CDR3aa
.	TRBV19	.	TRBJ2-7	TGTGCCAGTAGTATTAGGTCAAGCTCCTACGAGCAGTACTTC	CASSIRSSSYEQYF
.	TRBV5-1	.	TRBJ2-7	TGCGCCAGCAGCACCGGCAGGAATTACGAGCAGTACTTC	CASSTGRNYEQYF
.	TRBV7-3	TRBD2	TRBJ2-3	TGTGCCAGCAGCTCAAACGCGGGAGGGGATACGCAGTATTTT	CASSSNAGGDTQYF
.	TRBV5-4	.	TRBJ2-3	TGTGCCAGCAGCTTGGAGGTCCCAGATACGCAGTATTTT	CASSLEVPDTQYF
once	TRBV5-4	.	TRBJ1-3	TGTGCCAGCAGCTTGCCCAACAGAAGAAAAGGAAACACCATATATTTT	CASSLPNRRKGNTIYF
.	TRBV7-9	.	TRBJ1-4	TGTGCCAGCAGCCCAGAGGGGCGTTTATGGGAAAAACTGTTTTTT	CASSPEGRLWEKLFF
.	TRBV18	TRBD1	TRBJ2-3	TGTGCCAGCTCACCAGACAGGGGGAGTACGCAGTATTTT	CASSPDRGSTQYF
.	TRBV5-6	.	TRBJ2-1	TGTGCCAGCAGCTTGGACGGGGGGCGGTCGGATGAGCAGTTCTTC	CASSLDGGRSDEQFF
.	TRBV16	TRBD1	TRBJ1-5	TGTGCCAGCAGCCAATCCCTGGACAGGGGTGATCAGCCCCAGCATTTT	CASSQSLDRGDQPQHF
.	TRBV30	.	TRBJ1-1	TGTGCCTGGAGTAGCATAGGACTGAACACTGAAGCTTTCTTT	CAWSSIGLNTEAFF
.	TRBV6-1	TRBD1	TRBJ1-1	TGTGCCAGCAGTGACGACAGGGACACTGAAGCTTTCTTT	CASSDDRDTEAFF
.	TRBV15	.	TRBJ2-7	TGTGCCACCAGCAGAGATCAGGGGAGGACCTACGAGCAGTACTTC	CATSRDQGRTYEQYF
.	TRBV6-1	.	TRBJ1-1	TGTGCCAGCAGTTACGGATCTGAAGCTTTCTTT	CASSYGSEAFF
.	TRBV7-2	TRBD2	TRBJ2-7	TGTGCCAGCAGCTTATCAGCTAGCGGGGGGCTTTACGAGCAGTACTTC	CASSLSASGGLYEQYF
once	TRBV11-3	.	TRBJ2-3	TGTGCCAGCAGCCCGCCCAACACAGATACGCAGTATTTT	CASSPPNTDTQYF
.	TRBV7-2	TRBD1	TRBJ2-5	TGTGCCAGCAGCTTCAGGGGGCAGCAAGAGACCCAGTACTTC	CASSFRGQQETQYF
.	TRBV6-5	.	TRBJ1-3	TGTGCCAGCAGTTATTCCGGGGCAGCCTCTGGAAACACCATATATTTT	CASSYSGAASGNTIYF
.	TRBV5-1	TRBD1	TRBJ2-7	TGCGCCAGCAGCCCGGACCATGGGCAGGGGGCTATCTACGAGCAGTACTTC	CASSPDHGQGAIYEQYF
.	TRBV19	.	TRBJ2-7	TGTGCCAGTAGTATAGTGGCAGGATCACTACACGAGCAGTACTTC	CASSIVAGSLHEQYF
.	TRBV28	.	TRBJ2-5	TGTGCCAGCAGAAGGCAGGGAAATACGCAAGAGACCCAGTACTTC	CASRRQGNTQETQYF
.	TRBV5-1	.	TRBJ1-2	TGCGCCAGCAGCTTGAGTTTTGGCAGGGGTAATAATGGCTACACCTTC	CASSLSFGRGNNGYTF
.	TRBV6-5	.	TRBJ1-5	TGTGCCAGCACTCAAGGCCTGGGAAACAATCAGCCCCAGCATTTT	CASTQGLGNNQPQHF
.	TRBV5-1	TRBD1	TRBJ1-1	TGCGCCAGCAGCTTAACGGGACAGGGCTCGGTCACTGAAGCTTTCTTT	CASSLTGQGSVTEAFF
.	TRBV27	TRBD1	TRBJ2-6	TGTGCCAGCAGTTTACGACAGGGCTCGTTCTCTGGGGCCAACGTCCTGACTTTC	CASSLRQGSFSGANVLTF
.	TRBV30	.	TRBJ2-1	TGTGCCTGGAGCGGGCGCGGGACGTCCTACAATGAGCAGTTCTTC	CAWSGRGTSYNEQFF
.	TRBV5-6	.	TRBJ2-1	TGTGCCAGCAGCTTGAGTGACACCACAAAATACAATGAGCAGTTCTTC	CASSLSDTTKYNEQFF
once	TRBV2	.	TRBJ1-1	TGTGCCAGCTCCCGTCGCGTTATGAACACTGAAGCTTTCTTT	CASSRRVMNTEAFF
.	TRBV25-1	.	TRBJ2-7	.	CASITLPVGTGAYF
.	TRBV7-9	TRBD1	TRBJ1-1	TGTGCCAGCAGCGTACAGGGGGCAGGGACTGAAGCTTTCTTT	CASSVQGAGTEAFF
.	TRBV11-3	.	TRBJ2-2	TGTGCCAGCAGCTTTTTGGGGGAGGACACCGGGGAGCTGTTTTTT	CASSFLGEDTGELFF
once	TRBV18	.	TRBJ2-2	TGTGCCAGCTCAACCACAGGTACCGGGGAGCTGTTTTTT	CASSTTGTGELFF
.	TRBV30	TRBD1	TRBJ1-5	TGTGCCTGGAGTGTACGTAGGACAGGGGGAAATCAGCCCCAGCATTTT	CAWSVRRTGGNQPQHF
few	TRBV19	.	TRBJ1-2	TGTGCCAGTAGTATATTCGAATCGCCCTATGGCTACACCTTC	CASSIFESPYGYTF
.	TRBV9	TRBD1	TRBJ2-7	TGTGCCAGCAGCATTCGACAGGGAGCTTACGAGCAGTACTTC	CASSIRQGAYEQYF
.	TRBV11-1	.	TRBJ2-6	TGTGCCAGCACCGTGGGCCTCTCTGGGGCCAACGTCCTGACTTTC	CASTVGLSGANVLTF
.	TRBV5-1	TRBD1	TRBJ2-2	TGCGCCAGCAGCAGGAGGGGGACAGGGAACACCGGGGAGCTGTTTTTT	CASSRRGTGNTGELFF
.	TRBV5-6	.	TRBJ2-5	TGTGCCAGCAGCTTCGGTTCGCGGGGGACACAAGAGACCCAGTACTTC	CASSFGSRGTQETQYF
.	TRBV7-9	TRBD2	TRBJ2-1	TGTGCCAGCAGATTGGGACTAACAAACAATGAGCAGTTCTTC	CASRLGLTNNEQFF
.	TRBV29-1	.	TRBJ2-7	TGCAGCGTTGGTGGAGTCTCCTACGAGCAGTACTTC	CSVGGVSYEQYF
.	TRBV7-8	.	TRBJ2-7	TGTGCCAGCAGCTTATTAGTGCGGTCCTACGAGCAGTACTTC	CASSLLVRSYEQYF
.	TRBV6-4	.	TRBJ2-4	TGTGCCAGCAGTGAATTTCCCGGACCGGGGAACATTCAGTACTTC	CASSEFPGPGNIQYF
once	TRBV14	.	TRBJ2-7	TGTGCCAGCAGCGCAAATTACGAGCAGTACTTC	CASSANYEQYF
few	TRBV4-1	TRBD2	TRBJ2-1	TGCGCCAGCAGCCAAGAATCCCGCGGGAGGTTCTATGAGCAGTTCTTC	CASSQESRGRFYEQFF
.	TRBV15	.	TRBJ2-7	TGTGCCACCAGCAGAGATCGGGCGGCTAGCGAGCAGTACTTC	CATSRDRAASEQYF
.	TRBV29-1	.	TRBJ1-4	TGCAGCGTTGGATTTTCTGAAAAACTGTTTTTT	CSVGFSEKLFF